One sample yielded the 26 T cell receptor beta chains listed below, sequenced in a study of blood T cells in healthy people across ages. The authors ran a second PCR of about 6 to 11 cycles using a sample-barcoded 5' primer and a J-beta primer mix. TCRdb re-called the 5' RACE reads with MiXCR, one entry per CDR3 protein. Of 1.4 million to 1.5 million distinct CDR3 sequences in the sample, roughly 40% were seen once. Sequencing was carried out using blood. These receptor sequences come from a woman in her late teens or twenties in good health.

The rearrangement joins TRBV12-3 or TRBV12-4 to TRBJ1-4; D is possibly TRBD1 (5 bases). V was pared by 3 bases and J by 7 bases, with 12 bases between. There are 14 residues in the CDR3. CDR3 coding DNA: TGTGCCAGCAGTTTCCGGGGAAGGGGTGAAAAACTGTTTTTT. Translation: CASSFRGRGEKLFF.

This chain joins TRBV28 and TRBJ1-6; D is perhaps TRBD1 (6 bases). The CDR3 is made up of 12 amino acids. The germline V and J ends were trimmed by 10 bases and 9 bases, with 13 bases remaining between them. The germline gives CDR1 MDHEN, CDR2 SYDVKM. The CDR3 loop reads CATQGTASPLHF. The CDR3 region has the DNA TGTGCCACCCAGGGGACGGCTTCACCCCTCCACTTT.

This clonotype occurred a few times. The chain employs TRBV7-9 and TRBJ1-2, with a weak D call TRBD1 (5 bases). The germline V gene encodes CDR1 SEHNR and CDR2 FQNEAQ (reference sequence). The CDR3 spans 13 residues. Trimming removed 2 bases at V and 8 bases at J, with 12 bases between. Written as DNA, the CDR3 is TGTGCCAGCAGCTTATCGGGGCCTATCGGCTACACCTTC. It is translated as CASSLSGPIGYTF.

The chain combines TRBV7-9 with TRBJ1-4; 7 bases agree with TRBD1. The CDR3 covers 16 residues. Losses at the gene ends were 1 base for V and 7 bases for J; bases not matched to a gene: 9. Germline CDR1 SEHNR, CDR2 FQNEAQ (reference sequence). The CDR3 loop reads CASSLVIGQAGEKLFF. The CDR3 nucleotides are TGTGCCAGCAGCTTAGTGATAGGACAGGCTGGTGAAAAACTGTTTTTT.

This clonotype occurred once. The J gene is TRBJ1-3, the V gene TRBV12-3 or TRBV12-4, with D tentatively TRBD1 (5 bases). The CDR3 totals 16 residues. Trimming shortened V by 5 bases and J by 6 bases, and 20 bases separated the two germline ends. The CDR3 nucleotides are TGTGCCAGCAGTCCAATCCTCGGGGGAGAAACAAACACCATATATTTT. It translates to CASSPILGGETNTIYF.

This clonotype came up a few times. The chain employs TRBV18 and TRBJ1-2, with no clear D. The V and J ends lost 6 bases and 0 bases respectively, with 8 bases between them. The CDR3 is made up of 13 amino acids. Germline-derived CDR1 and CDR2 are KGHSH and LQKENI. The CDR3 reads CASSPESNYGYTF. CDR3 DNA sequence: TGTGCCAGCTCCCCGGAGTCTAACTATGGCTACACCTTC.

The chain has TRBV7-3 and TRBJ2-3, with 9 bases that match TRBD1. Germline CDR1 reads SGHTA; CDR2 reads FQGTGA. The CDR3 has 16 residues. Trimming at V came to 1 base and at J to 0 bases, leaving 2 bases not matched to a gene. The CDR3 reads CASSLRTGASTDTQYF. The CDR3 DNA follows: TGTGCCAGCAGCTTAAGGACAGGGGCTAGCACAGATACGCAGTATTTT.

This clonotype was found a few times. This rearrangement joins TRBV20-1 to TRBJ1-2, with D maybe TRBD1 (5 bases). V dropped 4 bases and J dropped 8 bases, with 11 bases sitting between them. The CDR3 is made up of 11 amino acids. Germline V lookup: CDR1 DFQATT, CDR2 SNEGSKA (reference sequence). This CDR3 reads CSANDGDGYTF. The CDR3 nucleotides are TGCAGTGCTAATGACGGGGACGGCTACACCTTC.

J is TRBJ1-2 and V is TRBV20-1, with 8 bases lining up with TRBD1. The CDR3 contains 11 residues. The V segment lost 5 bases and the J segment 12 bases; nucleotides outside the gene matches: 8. Germline-derived CDR1 and CDR2 are DFQATT and SNEGSKA (reference sequence). CDR3 sequence: CSASHTGGDTF. CDR3 sequence (DNA): TGCAGTGCTTCCCATACAGGGGGAGACACCTTC.

This chain uses TRBV6-1 with TRBJ2-7, with D perhaps assigned TRBD1 or TRBD2 (6 bases each). CDR3 length: 19 residues. In germline, CDR1 is MNHNS, CDR2 SASEGT. V was shortened by 3 bases and J by 4 bases, with 28 bases between the two germline ends. DNA of the CDR3: TGTGCCAGCAGTGACCATCCCCCATTAGCGGCCGGAGGGGGTTACGAGCAGTACTTC. Amino acids: CASSDHPPLAAGGGYEQYF.

This clonotype was observed a handful of times. The chain carries TRBV28 and TRBJ2-7, with D uncertain. Germline V CDR1 and CDR2: MDHEN, SYDVKM. V gave up 7 bases and J gave up 6 bases, with 16 bases separating them. This CDR3 has 13 amino acids. Here the CDR3 reads CASTVGAPPEQYF. The CDR3 nucleotides read TGTGCCAGCACAGTAGGAGCGCCCCCCGAGCAGTACTTC.

The genes are TRBV18 and TRBJ2-5; D remains ambiguous. CDR1 is KGHSH and CDR2 is LQKENI in the germline V gene. V lost 6 bases and J lost 1, with 9 bases in between. This CDR3 has 13 amino acids. CDR3 in amino acids: CASSQHPQETQYF. The CDR3 DNA is TGTGCCAGCTCGCAACACCCCCAAGAGACCCAGTACTTC.

The chain recombines TRBV5-6 with TRBJ1-2; D gene uncertain. This CDR3 spans 18 amino acids. Between the trimmed V and J ends, which lost 4 bases and 2 bases, there was a span of 24 bases. Germline values: CDR1 SGHDT, CDR2 YYEEEE. The CDR3, as DNA: TGTGCCAGCAGCCTGGATCAATCAGGCCTGACGCCCAACTATGGCTACACCTTC. Translation gives CASSLDQSGLTPNYGYTF.

This clonotype was counted only a few times. V usage is TRBV7-9 and J usage is TRBJ2-1; a possible D gene is TRBD1 (6 bases). V was cut by 5 bases and J by 6 bases, with 20 bases left in between. The CDR3 is 16 amino acids. CDR1 is SEHNR and CDR2 is FQNEAQ in the germline V gene (reference sequence). The CDR3 sequence: CASSLSTQGRGNEQFF. The CDR3 nucleotides are TGTGCCAGCAGCCTTAGCACACAGGGTAGGGGCAATGAGCAGTTCTTC.

The DNA of the CDR3 is TGTGCCACCAGTGACCCTACTTGGACAGGCTTCTCCTACAATGAGCAGTTCTTC. Amino acid sequence: CATSDPTWTGFSYNEQFF. V usage is TRBV24-1 and J usage is TRBJ2-1; the match to TRBD1 covers 7 bases. CDR3 length: 18 residues. Germline CDR1 KGHDR, CDR2 SFDVKD. V lost 4 bases to trimming and J lost 0 bases; unmatched junction nucleotides: 11.

This sequence joins TRBV24-1 and TRBJ1-6; D perhaps matches TRBD1 (6 bases). Germline assignment: CDR1 KGHDR and CDR2 SFDVKD. The CDR3 extends over 14 amino acids. V shed 9 bases and J shed 4 bases, with 12 bases lying between them. The CDR3 sequence is CATSDGQYNSPLHF. CDR3 DNA sequence: TGTGCCACCTCCGACGGACAGTATAATTCACCCCTCCACTTT.

This clonotype turned up a few times. This chain connects TRBV5-5 to TRBJ1-1; tentatively, D is TRBD1 (5 bases). The CDR3 has 11 amino acids. Trimming took off 3 bases at V and 11 bases at J, with 11 bases between the two ends. Germline lookup yields CDR1 SGHKS and CDR2 YYEKEE (reference sequence). The CDR3 DNA follows: TGTGCCAGCAGCTCCCAGGGATCTGCTTTCTTT. It encodes CASSSQGSAFF. Complete variable domain (other parts from reference TRBV5-5 and TRBJ1-1): DAGVTQSPTHLIKTRGQQVTLRCSPISGHKSVSWYQQVLGQGPQFIFQYYEKEERGRGNFPDRFSARQFPNYSSELNVNALLLGDSALYLCASSSQGSAFFGQGTRLTVV.

The chain couples TRBV5-1 to TRBJ1-6; TRBD1 matches at 9 bases. The V segment lost 0 bases and the J segment 13 bases; nucleotides outside the gene matches: 14. This CDR3 spans 17 amino acids. Germline assignment: CDR1 SGHRS and CDR2 YFSETQ. The CDR3 DNA sequence: TGCGCCAGCAGCTTGGAATCCCCCCGACAGGGGGGGCTCCCCCTCCACTTT. It is translated as CASSLESPRQGGLPLHF.

This clonotype was counted a few times. This rearrangement joins TRBV7-2 to TRBJ1-6; the D gene is possibly TRBD1 (6 bases). In germline, CDR1 is SGHTA, CDR2 FQGNSA. The CDR3 spans 16 residues. The V and J ends lost 3 bases and 9 bases respectively, with 18 bases between them. In DNA form, the CDR3 reads TGTGCCAGCAGCTTCAATACAGGGTCAAATAGTTCACCCCTCCACTTT. Translating gives CASSFNTGSNSSPLHF.

This clonotype appeared a few times. The gene calls are TRBV6-5 and TRBJ1-2; maybe TRBD1 (6 bases). Germline V CDR1 and CDR2: MNHEY, SVGAGI. The germline V and J ends were trimmed by 7 bases and 4 bases, with 13 bases remaining between them. CDR3 length: 13 residues. Written as DNA, the CDR3 is TGTGCCAGCAACGCGGACAGCTCCTATGGCTACACCTTC. Translating gives CASNADSSYGYTF.

This chain uses TRBV20-1 with TRBJ1-2; 8 nucleotides line up with TRBD1. The CDR3 spans 14 residues. Trimming took 5 bases from V and 4 from J; bases not matched to a gene: 9. Germline V gives CDR1 DFQATT, CDR2 SNEGSKA (reference sequence). The CDR3 coding sequence is TGCAGTGCTGGGGGTCACAGGGGGGGCTATGGCTACACCTTC. It is translated as CSAGGHRGGYGYTF.

The sample holds a few counts of this clonotype. The chain has TRBV7-3 and TRBJ2-3; TRBD2 matches 8 bases. The CDR3 has 15 residues. With 2 bases clipped from V and 2 bases from J, the junction kept 3 bases outside the gene matches. Germline-derived CDR1 and CDR2 are SGHTA and FQGTGA. The CDR3 sequence is CASSLAGGNTDTQYF. CDR3 nucleotides: TGTGCCAGCAGCTTAGCGGGGGGTAACACAGATACGCAGTATTTT.

The genes are TRBV30 and TRBJ1-2, with TRBD1 as a possible D gene (5 bases). The CDR3 is 15 residues long. Between the trimmed V and J ends, which lost 4 bases and 7 bases, there was a span of 22 bases. Germline V CDR1 and CDR2: GTSNPN, SVGIG (reference sequence). CDR3: CAWISGGGHDFGYTF. DNA of the CDR3: TGTGCCTGGATCTCCGGCGGGGGTCATGACTTTGGCTACACCTTC.

This clonotype was picked up a small number of times. The chain carries TRBV18 and TRBJ2-7, with TRBD2 as a possible D gene (6 bases). Between the trimmed V and J ends, which lost 3 bases and 2 bases, there was a span of 17 bases. This CDR3 region has 16 residues. Germline lookup yields CDR1 KGHSH and CDR2 LQKENI. CDR3 residues: CASSPIWGTLTYEQYF. In DNA, the CDR3 is TGTGCCAGCTCACCGATCTGGGGGACTCTTACCTACGAGCAGTACTTC.

The rearrangement uses TRBV3-1 and TRBJ2-1; the D gene is possibly TRBD1 (5 bases). The V end was cut by 2 bases, the J end by 8 bases, with 13 bases between. The CDR3 covers 14 residues. The V gene's germline CDR1 is LGHDT and CDR2 YNNKEL (reference sequence). The CDR3 nucleotides are TGTGCCAGCAGCCAAAGTGCTGGGGCCCATGAGCAGTTCTTC. This translates into CASSQSAGAHEQFF.

This clonotype was seen many times. V gene TRBV29-1 combines with J gene TRBJ2-1; 8 bases fit TRBD2. The CDR3 sequence is 13 residues long. CDR1 is SQVTM, CDR2 ANQGSEA, per germline. V gave up 5 bases and J gave up 5 bases; unmatched junction bases: 5. The CDR3 DNA reads as TGCAGCGTTACCGGGAGGGCGGACAATGAGCAGTTCTTC. Its translation is CSVTGRADNEQFF.